These 32 T cell receptor beta chains were all obtained from the same sample, sequenced in a study of T cells in narcolepsy. The repertoire was sequenced with immunoSEQ multiplex PCR; TCRdb's copy has only in-frame clones and lacks some. The top ten clones hold about 1.3% of a sample with roughly 25,000 clones, approximately 85% of them seen once. The sequenced material came from CD45RA- memory CD4+ T cells from PBMCs. All receptors come from a human donor with narcolepsy.

V and J are TRBV11-2 and TRBJ2-5, with D perhaps matching TRBD1 (5 bases). TRBJ2-7 explains the end of the DNA better; the J call may be wrong. This CDR3 has 16 amino acids. Germline lookup yields CDR1 SGHAT and CDR2 FQNNGV. CDR3 sequence (DNA): TGTGCCAGCAGCTTAGGGCGAACAGGCCTGGGCTACGAGCAGTACTTC. Its protein product is CASSLGRTGLGYEQYF.

This chain links TRBV27 with TRBJ2-7, with 13 bases lining up with TRBD2. The CDR3 is made up of 15 amino acids. V lost 6 bases, J lost 2 bases, and 4 bases stayed unmatched. Germline CDR1 and CDR2: MNHEY and SMNVEV (reference sequence). The CDR3 sequence is CASRAGTSGTYEQYF. In nucleotides, the CDR3 is TGTGCCAGCAGAGCCGGGACTAGCGGGACCTACGAGCAGTACTTC.

This rearrangement joins TRBV6-1 to TRBJ1-2, with D tentatively TRBD1 (6 bases). The V gene lost 5 bases and the J gene lost 8 bases, with 21 bases spanning the gap. From germline, CDR1 is MNHNS and CDR2 SASEGT. This CDR3 region has 15 residues. The chain's CDR3 is CASSPIPGAFQGYTF. In DNA, the CDR3 is TGTGCCAGCAGTCCAATCCCGGGGGCGTTTCAGGGCTACACCTTC.

This chain connects TRBV19 to TRBJ1-2, with a weak D call TRBD1 (6 bases). With 9 bases removed from V and 2 bases from J, the gap between germline ends came to 22 bases. From germline, CDR1 is LNHDA and CDR2 SQIVND (reference sequence). The CDR3 has 16 amino acids. Written as DNA, the CDR3 is TGTGCCAGCAGACCCCCCGGGACAACAAAAAACTATGGCTACACCTTC. Its translation: CASRPPGTTKNYGYTF. The full variable domain, its missing parts supplied by reference TRBV19 and TRBJ1-2, is DGGITQSPKYLFRKEGQNVTLSCEQNLNHDAMYWYRQDPGQGLRLIYYSQIVNDFQKGDIAEGYSVSREKKESFPLTVTSAQKNPTAFYLCASRPPGTTKNYGYTFGSGTRLTVV.

The chain uses TRBV27 and TRBJ2-7; tentatively, D is TRBD2 (6 bases). Germline loops: CDR1 MNHEY, CDR2 SMNVEV (reference sequence). This CDR3 has 17 residues. V was shortened by 4 bases and J by 5 bases, with 24 bases between the two germline ends. The CDR3 region is CASSWRSTGLRVHEQYF. The DNA of the CDR3 is TGTGCCAGCAGTTGGAGGAGCACGGGACTTCGCGTCCACGAGCAGTACTTC.

The V gene is TRBV15, the J gene TRBJ1-2; D is perhaps TRBD1 (5 bases). The CDR3 is 13 residues long. CDR1 LNHNV and CDR2 YYDKDF come from the germline V gene (reference sequence). Deletions cut 0 bases from V and 7 bases from J, with 9 bases between. CDR3 bases: TGTGCCACCAGCAGAGATTGGAGGGGTGGCTACACCTTC. It encodes CATSRDWRGGYTF.

The chain combines TRBV2 with TRBJ1-4; no definite D call. V shed 8 bases and J shed 0 bases, with 10 bases lying between them. The length of the CDR3 is 14 residues. Germline V gene lookup returns CDR1 SNHLY and CDR2 FYNNEI. CDR3 sequence: CASERGSTNEKLFF. The CDR3 DNA follows: TGTGCCAGCGAACGCGGATCAACTAATGAAAAACTGTTTTTT.

V is TRBV9 and J is TRBJ2-5, with TRBD2 as a possible D gene (6 bases). The CDR3 has 15 amino acids. V lost 6 bases and J lost 0, with 15 bases in between. The germline V gene has CDR1 SGDLS and CDR2 YYNGEE. In nucleotides, the CDR3 is TGTGCCAGCACACGCGGAGGGATGTACCAAGAGACCCAGTACTTC. Encoded protein: CASTRGGMYQETQYF. The complete variable domain, with remaining parts taken from reference TRBV9 and TRBJ2-5, reads DSGVTQTPKHLITATGQRVTLRCSPRSGDLSVYWYQQSLDQGLQFLIQYYNGEERAKGNILERFSAQQFPDLHSELNLSSLELGDSALYFCASTRGGMYQETQYFGPGTRLLVL.

The chain joins TRBV7-9 to TRBJ1-2; 7 bases line up with TRBD1. The CDR3 loop spans 14 amino acids. Trimming removed 5 bases from V and 8 bases from J; junction bases left unmatched: 11. Germline V gene sequence: CDR1 SEHNR, CDR2 FQNEAQ (reference sequence). The CDR3 DNA is TGTGCCAGCAGCCCCTTGGGACAGTATCCGGGCTACACCTTC. This codes for CASSPLGQYPGYTF. The full variable domain, in which reference TRBV7-9 and TRBJ1-2 provide the parts outside the CDR3, is DTGVSQNPRHKITKRGQNVTFRCDPISEHNRLYWYRQTLGQGPEFLTYFQNEAQLEKSRLLSDRFSAERPKGSFSTLEIQRTEQGDSAMYLCASSPLGQYPGYTFGSGTRLTVV.

This clone occurred once. The rearrangement uses TRBV11-2 and TRBJ1-1, with a weak D call TRBD1 (5 bases). CDR1 and CDR2 (germline): SGHAT, FQNNGV. This CDR3 region has 13 residues. The V and J ends lost 3 bases and 1 base respectively, with 6 bases between them. CDR3 nucleotide sequence: TGTGCCAGCAGCTTGGGGGGGAACACTGAAGCTTTCTTT. Translation: CASSLGGNTEAFF.

This clone was counted only a few times. The V and J genes are TRBV7-9 and TRBJ2-5, with D unclear. This CDR3 comprises 19 residues. Trimming shortened V by 5 bases and J by 5 bases, and 30 bases separated the two germline ends. Per germline, CDR1 SEHNR and CDR2 FQNEAQ (reference sequence). CDR3 loop: CASSPPLGYQGPERETQYF. CDR3 nucleotides: TGTGCCAGCAGCCCCCCCCTCGGGTACCAAGGACCGGAACGGGAGACCCAGTACTTC.

The gene calls are TRBV11-3 and TRBJ2-1, with D unresolved. Trimming stripped 2 bases from V and 8 bases from J, with 13 bases between. The CDR3 spans 14 residues. From germline, CDR1 is SGHNT and CDR2 YENEEA. The CDR3 nucleotides are TGTGCCAGCAGCTTACTACGAGGTTCGGATGAGCAGTTCTTC. Its translation is CASSLLRGSDEQFF.

V is TRBV6-5 and J is TRBJ1-5; tentative D call: TRBD1 (5 bases). The CDR3 has 15 residues. The V and J ends lost 6 bases and 0 bases respectively, with 12 bases between them. Germline CDR1 reads MNHEY; CDR2 reads SVGAGI. CDR3 residues: CASREAGYSNQPQHF. The CDR3 nucleotides read TGTGCCAGCAGGGAGGCAGGGTATAGCAATCAGCCCCAGCATTTT.

V is TRBV7-2 and J is TRBJ2-1; TRBD1 matches at 10 bases. V was clipped by 4 bases and J by 4 bases; unmatched bases: 1. CDR3 length: 14 residues. The germline CDR1 and CDR2 sequences are SGHTA and FQGNSA. Written as DNA, the CDR3 is TGTGCCAGCAGCTCGGACAGGGGGTACAATGAGCAGTTCTTC. The encoded protein is CASSSDRGYNEQFF.

This chain connects TRBV28 to TRBJ2-7, with D unclear. V was cut by 2 bases and J by 6 bases, with 5 bases left in between. This CDR3 is 11 amino acids long. The germline gives CDR1 MDHEN, CDR2 SYDVKM. The DNA for the CDR3 is TGTGCCAGCAGTTTAGGTGGCGAGCAGTACTTC. Its translation: CASSLGGEQYF.

The rearrangement joins TRBV6-1 to TRBJ2-7, with 8 bases fitting TRBD1. CDR1 and CDR2 (germline): MNHNS, SASEGT. The length of the CDR3 is 15 residues. V lost 6 bases and J lost 4; bases outside the gene matches: 11. CDR3 sequence (DNA): TGTGCCAGCAGGTCCAAGGACAGGGTCCATTACGAGCAGTACTTC. This translates into CASRSKDRVHYEQYF.

V is TRBV2 and J is TRBJ2-1; 9 bases fit TRBD2. From germline, CDR1 is SNHLY and CDR2 FYNNEI. CDR3 length equals 12 residues. V shed 8 bases and J 13 bases; nucleotides not matched to a gene: 9. As DNA, the CDR3 is TGTGCCAGCTCGGGACTAGCTGGATTACAGTTCTTC. Its protein product is CASSGLAGLQFF.

This clone was found a few times. The CDR3 coding sequence is TGTGCCAGCAGCTTCGAGGACTACTACGAGCAGTACTTC. Encoded protein: CASSFEDYYEQYF. This chain connects TRBV7-8 to TRBJ2-7; tentatively, D is TRBD2 (6 bases). CDR1 and CDR2 (germline): SGHVS, FQNEAQ. This CDR3 spans 13 amino acids. V lost 3 bases to trimming and J lost 3 bases, with 9 bases between them.

This clone was seen a few times. CDR3 region: CAADRSGYEQYF. In DNA form, the CDR3 reads TGTGCCGCCGACAGGTCCGGCTACGAGCAGTACTTC. This chain uses TRBV28 with TRBJ2-7; D is possibly TRBD1 (6 bases). V shed 11 bases and J shed 3 bases, with 14 bases lying between them. The germline V gene encodes CDR1 MDHEN and CDR2 SYDVKM. This CDR3 region has 12 residues.

This chain connects TRBV29-1 to TRBJ1-2; no definite D call. The germline V gene has CDR1 SQVTM and CDR2 ANQGSEA. The CDR3 totals 12 residues. Trimming cost V 6 bases and J 2 bases, with 10 bases left between them. The CDR3 DNA is TGCAGCGTCACCGGGAAAAACTATGGCTACACCTTC. Translation gives CSVTGKNYGYTF.

CDR3 nucleotides: TGCGCCAGCAGCGTGGGACAGGGGGTAGTTACCGGGGAGCTGTTTTTT. Encoded protein: CASSVGQGVVTGELFF. V gene TRBV5-1 combines with J gene TRBJ2-2; 11 bases align to TRBD1. V dropped 4 bases and J dropped 5; count of bases not matched to a gene: 7. Germline CDR1 is SGHRS and CDR2 is YFSETQ. The CDR3 is 16 amino acids. The full variable domain, with the rest looked up from reference TRBV5-1 and TRBJ2-2, is KAGVTQTPRYLIKTRGQQVTLSCSPISGHRSVSWYQQTPGQGLQFLFEYFSETQRNKGNFPGRFSGRQFSNSRSEMNVSTLELGDSALYLCASSVGQGVVTGELFFGEGSRLTVL.

This clone has only a few counts. This rearrangement joins TRBV29-1 to TRBJ1-1; the D gene is possibly TRBD1 (5 bases). The CDR3 covers 14 residues. Germline-derived CDR1 and CDR2 are SQVTM and ANQGSEA. The ends were cut back, 8 bases at V and 0 bases at J, with 16 bases in the middle. The CDR3 DNA reads TGCAGCCTCACCCGGGACTTAGTGAACACTGAAGCTTTCTTT. As protein: CSLTRDLVNTEAFF.

There are a few counts of this clone. This chain connects TRBV10-1 to TRBJ2-3, with TRBD2 matching over 10 bases. The CDR3 is 18 residues long. J gave up 0 bases and V 2 bases, and 8 bases lay outside the gene matches. CDR1 WNHNN and CDR2 SYGVQD come from the germline V gene (reference sequence). CDR3 residues: CASSEMASGSLSTDTQYF. The CDR3 DNA reads as TGCGCCAGCAGTGAGATGGCTAGCGGGAGTTTGAGCACAGATACGCAGTATTTT.

The chain has TRBV5-5 and TRBJ1-1; 7 nucleotides match TRBD1. Germline-derived CDR1 and CDR2 are SGHKS and YYEKEE (reference sequence). V shed 4 bases and J 1 base; nucleotides not matched to a gene: 13. There are 17 residues in the CDR3. CDR3 loop: CASSRAGTDAWNTEAFF. The CDR3 region has the DNA TGTGCCAGCAGCCGAGCTGGGACAGACGCCTGGAACACTGAAGCTTTCTTT.

This sequence joins TRBV28 and TRBJ2-3, with D possibly being TRBD1 or TRBD2 (6 bases each). Germline V CDR1 and CDR2: MDHEN, SYDVKM. The V end was cut by 6 bases, the J end by 0 bases, with 22 bases between. The CDR3 is made up of 18 amino acids. The CDR3 here is CASSPPGAGYTSTDTQYF. Here the CDR3 DNA reads TGTGCCAGCAGCCCCCCGGGGGCGGGATACACTAGCACAGATACGCAGTATTTT.

The rearrangement uses TRBV7-8 and TRBJ2-7; no definite D call. Germline CDR1 SGHVS, CDR2 FQNEAQ. This CDR3 region has 14 residues. V lost 5 bases and J 2 bases, leaving 13 bases between the germline ends. This CDR3 reads CASSIHARPYEQYF. For the CDR3, the DNA is TGTGCCAGCAGCATTCACGCCAGGCCCTACGAGCAGTACTTC.

The rearrangement joins TRBV28 to TRBJ2-3; no definite D call. The V and J ends lost 8 bases and 1 base respectively, with 10 bases between them. The germline gives CDR1 MDHEN, CDR2 SYDVKM. The CDR3 loop spans 13 amino acids. The chain's CDR3 is CASAAGGTDTQYF. For the CDR3, the DNA is TGTGCCAGCGCGGCTGGTGGCACAGATACGCAGTATTTT.

The CDR3 coding sequence is TGCAGCGTTGAAGGGGACGAGGCTAACTATGGCTACACCTTC. Translated, it gives CSVEGDEANYGYTF. The chain uses TRBV29-1 and TRBJ1-2, with D possibly matching TRBD1 (5 bases). This CDR3 region has 14 residues. The V end lost 1 base, the J end lost 0 bases, and 9 bases lay between the germline ends. Germline CDR1 SQVTM, CDR2 ANQGSEA.

In nucleotides, the CDR3 is TGTGCCAGCAGCTTAGGTCCGTATAGCAATCAGCCCCAGCATTTT. Protein: CASSLGPYSNQPQHF. This chain connects TRBV7-9 to TRBJ1-5, with unresolved D. V was clipped by 1 base and J by 0 bases, with 7 bases between them. This CDR3 region has 15 residues. Germline V CDR1 and CDR2: SEHNR, FQNEAQ (reference sequence).

This clone was picked up a small number of times. The rearrangement links TRBV19 to TRBJ1-4; D is possibly TRBD1 (6 bases). The CDR3 sequence is 13 residues long. The germline CDR1 and CDR2 sequences are LNHDA and SQIVND (reference sequence). The V and J ends lost 3 bases and 7 bases respectively, with 9 bases between them. CDR3 bases: TGTGCCAGTAGTATGAACAGGGTTGAAAAACTGTTTTTT. Amino acids: CASSMNRVEKLFF.

The rearrangement joins TRBV5-8 to TRBJ1-2, with D maybe TRBD1 (5 bases). This CDR3 contains 15 residues. Trimming shortened V by 9 bases and J by 2 bases, and 20 bases separated the two germline ends. Germline lookup yields CDR1 SGHTS and CDR2 YDEGEE. The CDR3 DNA sequence: TGTGCCAACACTAAATCGGGACGGCAAAACTATGGCTACACCTTC. It specifies CANTKSGRQNYGYTF.

The chain couples TRBV19 to TRBJ2-1; D ambiguous. The CDR3 runs to 16 residues. The germline gives CDR1 LNHDA, CDR2 SQIVND (reference sequence). The V end lost 3 bases, the J end lost 3 bases, and 15 bases lay between the germline ends. DNA for the CDR3: TGTGCCAGTAGTATGGTTTTAGGCATCCGCTACAATGAGCAGTTCTTC. Translated: CASSMVLGIRYNEQFF.